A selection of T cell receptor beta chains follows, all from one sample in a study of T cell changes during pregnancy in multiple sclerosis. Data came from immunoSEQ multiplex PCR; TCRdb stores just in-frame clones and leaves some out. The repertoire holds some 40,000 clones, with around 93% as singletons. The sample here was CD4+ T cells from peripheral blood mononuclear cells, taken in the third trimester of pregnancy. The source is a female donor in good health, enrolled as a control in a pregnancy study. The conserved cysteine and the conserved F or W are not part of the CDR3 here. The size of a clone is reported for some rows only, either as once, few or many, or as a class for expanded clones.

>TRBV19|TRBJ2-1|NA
ASSLPVAGTSANEQF
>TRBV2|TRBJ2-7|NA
ASSVGWAGTYEQY
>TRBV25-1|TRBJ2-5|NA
ASSERGQETQY
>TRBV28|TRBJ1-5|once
ASSDPEARQPQH
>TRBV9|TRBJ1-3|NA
ASSVDGYSGNTIY
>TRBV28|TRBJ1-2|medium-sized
ASSPTFGTGYT
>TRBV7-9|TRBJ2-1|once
ASRTSGHYNEQF
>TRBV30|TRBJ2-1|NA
AGGLAGGNEQF
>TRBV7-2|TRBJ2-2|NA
ASSWVRGASTGELF
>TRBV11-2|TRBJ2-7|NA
ASSYLRGGDYEQY
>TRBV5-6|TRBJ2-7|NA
ASSLSGVLGEQY
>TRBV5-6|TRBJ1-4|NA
ASRTYAGEKLF
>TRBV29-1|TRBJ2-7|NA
SARGVLGGEQY
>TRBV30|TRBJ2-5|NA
AGRGGRETQY
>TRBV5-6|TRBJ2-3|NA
ASSLGQGSTDTQY
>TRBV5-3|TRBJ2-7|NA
ARSFHRLGAYEQY
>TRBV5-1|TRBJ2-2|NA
ASSPAGQVGELF